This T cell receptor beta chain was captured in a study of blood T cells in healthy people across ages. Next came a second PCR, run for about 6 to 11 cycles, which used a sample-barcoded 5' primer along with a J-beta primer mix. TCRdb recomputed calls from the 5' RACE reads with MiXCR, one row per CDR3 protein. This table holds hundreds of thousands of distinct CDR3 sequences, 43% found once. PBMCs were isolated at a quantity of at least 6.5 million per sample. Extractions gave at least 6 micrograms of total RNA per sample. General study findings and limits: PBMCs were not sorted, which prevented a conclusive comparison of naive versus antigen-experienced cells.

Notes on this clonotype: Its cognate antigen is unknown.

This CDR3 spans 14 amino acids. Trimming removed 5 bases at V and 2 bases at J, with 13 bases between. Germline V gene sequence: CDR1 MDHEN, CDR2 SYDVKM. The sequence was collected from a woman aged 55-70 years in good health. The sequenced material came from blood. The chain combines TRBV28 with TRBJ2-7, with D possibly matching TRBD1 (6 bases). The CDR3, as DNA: TGTGCCAGCAGTCCCCGGGACATTGCCTACGAGCAGTACTTC. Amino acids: CASSPRDIAYEQYF.